This T cell receptor (beta chain) derives from a study of blood T cell repertoires in COVID-19. Study-level background: The origin of the acute and convalescent COVID-19 samples was the United States, Italy and Spain.

Generated by immunoSEQ multiplex PCR, the TCRdb table keeps only in-frame clones and is missing some. The data contain about 200,000 clones, around four fifths of them singletons. In germline, CDR1 is LNHNV, CDR2 YYDKDF (reference sequence). The CDR3 consists of 19 residues. V shed 0 bases and J shed 2 bases, with 21 bases lying between them. The clonotype was recovered from a woman aged 50 to 60 with acute or convalescent COVID-19. The V call is TRBV15, the J call TRBJ2-3; D possibly corresponds to TRBD2 (7 bases). The sequencing sample was made of peripheral blood. Written as DNA, the CDR3 is TGTGCCACCAGCAGAGAGGGTGGATGGAGGGGGGGAGTCACAGATACGCAGTATTTT. It translates to CATSREGGWRGGVTDTQYF.